These 29 T cell receptor beta chains came from one sample sequenced in a study of Graves' ophthalmopathy and Graves' hyperthyroidism. Amplifying from RNA transcripts, the study obtained TCR beta CDR3 regions. Amplification began with first-round RT-PCR using HTBI primers, then second-round multiplex PCR was performed. MiXCR, run by TCRdb on the multiplex PCR reads, gives a single entry per CDR3 protein. The table has some 410,000 distinct CDR3 sequences, approximately 21% seen once; the top ten hold around 3%. The sample taken for sequencing was peripheral blood. These receptors were obtained from a woman younger than 35 with stable Graves' hyperthyroidism.

There are many counts of this clonotype. The chain uses TRBV28 and TRBJ2-5; TRBD1 agrees at 8 bases. J was trimmed by 2 bases and V by 3 bases; bases with no gene match: 2. The CDR3 extends over 14 amino acids. Germline CDR1 is MDHEN and CDR2 is SYDVKM. The CDR3 coding sequence is TGTGCCAGCAGTTTGACAGGGGAACAAGAGACCCAGTACTTC. Residues: CASSLTGEQETQYF.

This clonotype was recorded at least ten times. The chain has TRBV7-3 and TRBJ1-1; the D is unclear. This CDR3 region has 13 residues. Per germline, CDR1 SGHTA and CDR2 FQGTGA. The germline V and J ends were trimmed by 5 bases and 4 bases, with 11 bases remaining between them. The CDR3 DNA reads as TGTGCCAGCAGCCCCGGGATGGGCACTGAAGCTTTCTTT. This gives the protein CASSPGMGTEAFF.

This clonotype was found many times. V usage is TRBV19 and J usage is TRBJ1-5, with 7 positions matching TRBD1. This CDR3 spans 13 amino acids. In germline, CDR1 is LNHDA, CDR2 SQIVND (reference sequence). Trimming removed 3 bases from V and 7 bases from J; junction bases left unmatched: 3. CDR3: CASSIRTGQPQHF. CDR3 nucleotide sequence: TGTGCCAGTAGTATTAGGACAGGCCAGCCCCAGCATTTT.

This chain connects TRBV28 to TRBJ1-1; D uncertain. Trimming cost V 4 bases and J 3 bases, with 6 bases left between them. Looked up from germline, CDR1 is MDHEN and CDR2 is SYDVKM. The CDR3 contains 12 residues. The CDR3 DNA follows: TGTGCCAGCAGTTCCCCAGACACTGAAGCTTTCTTT. Its protein product is CASSSPDTEAFF.

Many counts were recorded for this clonotype. This chain connects TRBV25-1 to TRBJ2-7, with TRBD2 matching 8 bases. This CDR3 spans 14 amino acids. Per the germline V gene, CDR1 is MGHDK and CDR2 is SYGVNS. The J segment lost 2 bases and the V segment lost 7 bases, leaving 7 bases of the junction unmatched. CDR3: CASTTSGNAYEQYF. The DNA for the CDR3 is TGTGCCAGCACTACTAGCGGCAATGCCTACGAGCAGTACTTC.

V is TRBV6-5 and J is TRBJ1-5; a possible D gene is TRBD1 (6 bases). Germline V gives CDR1 MNHEY, CDR2 SVGAGI. The CDR3 length is 15 residues. V lost 4 bases and J lost 3, with 13 bases in between. In DNA, the CDR3 is TGTGCCAGCAGTTGGGGGGGCGAACCCAATCAGCCCCAGCATTTT. Its protein product is CASSWGGEPNQPQHF.

At least ten counts were recorded for this clonotype. The rearrangement uses TRBV7-2 and TRBJ2-7; D is uncertain. Germline CDR1 reads SGHTA; CDR2 reads FQGNSA. The CDR3 loop spans 14 amino acids. The V end lost 5 bases, the J end lost 0 bases, and 11 bases lay between the germline ends. The DNA of the CDR3 is TGTGCCAGCAGCCCCCTTCGGGCCTCCTACGAGCAGTACTTC. This codes for CASSPLRASYEQYF. The full variable domain, in which reference TRBV7-2 and TRBJ2-7 provide the parts outside the CDR3, is GAGVSQSPSNKVTEKGKDVELRCDPISGHTALYWYRQSLGQGLEFLIYFQGNSAPDKSGLPSDRFSAERTGGSVSTLTIQRTQQEDSAVYLCASSPLRASYEQYFGPGTRLTVT.

This clonotype came up many times. The J gene is TRBJ2-7, the V gene TRBV2, with 11 bases lining up with TRBD2. V lost 4 bases, J lost 3 bases, and 5 bases stayed unmatched. CDR3 size: 15 residues. Germline CDR1 and CDR2: SNHLY and FYNNEI. This CDR3 is CASSVGSGRVYEQYF. The CDR3 nucleotides read TGTGCCAGCAGTGTTGGTAGCGGGAGGGTCTACGAGCAGTACTTC. The variable domain in full, completed from reference TRBV2 and TRBJ2-7, reads EPEVTQTPSHQVTQMGQEVILRCVPISNHLYFYWYRQILGQKVEFLVSFYNNEISEKSEIFDDQFSVERPDGSNFTLKIRSTKLEDSAMYFCASSVGSGRVYEQYFGPGTRLTVT.

This clonotype was picked up many times. V and J are TRBV24-1 and TRBJ1-2; TRBD1 aligns across 12 bases. This CDR3 contains 15 residues. With V trimmed by 7 bases and J by 7 bases, 9 bases remained unmatched. The germline gives CDR1 KGHDR, CDR2 SFDVKD. In DNA, the CDR3 is TGTGCCACCAGAACACCGGGACAGGGGGCGTGTGGCTACACCTTC. Its protein is CATRTPGQGACGYTF.

This clonotype was seen ten or more times. This rearrangement joins TRBV12-3 or TRBV12-4 to TRBJ2-2; D is uncertain. V was pared by 2 bases and J by 6 bases, with 7 bases between. The CDR3 runs to 13 residues. The CDR3 DNA is TGTGCCAGCAGTTTAAAAGGGCCCGGGGAGCTGTTTTTT. This encodes CASSLKGPGELFF.

In its sample, this clonotype was seen many times. V and J are TRBV7-9 and TRBJ2-2, with D possibly being TRBD2 (5 bases). V lost 5 bases to trimming and J lost 6 bases, with 13 bases between them. In germline, CDR1 is SEHNR, CDR2 FQNEAQ (reference sequence). The CDR3 sequence is 14 residues long. The DNA of the CDR3 is TGTGCCAGCAGCACTACAACTAGGCCCGGGGAGCTGTTTTTT. Translation gives CASSTTTRPGELFF.

This chain connects TRBV19 to TRBJ1-1; D gene unclear. Germline lookup yields CDR1 LNHDA and CDR2 SQIVND (reference sequence). The V end lost 5 bases, the J end lost 3 bases, and 16 bases lay between the germline ends. There are 15 residues in the CDR3. The CDR3 sequence: CASSPHTPRDTEAFF. CDR3 bases: TGTGCCAGTAGTCCCCACACCCCCCGGGACACTGAAGCTTTCTTT.

Ten or more counts support this clonotype. This chain joins TRBV30 and TRBJ1-5, with D hard to call. Trimming shortened V by 0 bases and J by 4 bases, and 4 bases separated the two germline ends. Germline-derived CDR1 and CDR2 are GTSNPN and SVGIG (reference sequence). The CDR3 is 12 residues long. This chain's CDR3 is CAWSVFNQPQHF. The DNA for the CDR3 is TGTGCCTGGAGTGTTTTTAATCAGCCCCAGCATTTT.

In its sample, this clonotype was seen many times. V and J are TRBV7-2 and TRBJ2-2; D is undetermined. Trimming took 5 bases from V and 6 from J, leaving 16 bases between them. The CDR3 covers 15 residues. Germline loops: CDR1 SGHTA, CDR2 FQGNSA. For the CDR3, the DNA is TGTGCCAGCAGCCACGACCACTCTAGAGCCGGGGAGCTGTTTTTT. This gives the protein CASSHDHSRAGELFF. Supplemented by reference TRBV7-2 and TRBJ2-2, the full variable domain reads GAGVSQSPSNKVTEKGKDVELRCDPISGHTALYWYRQSLGQGLEFLIYFQGNSAPDKSGLPSDRFSAERTGGSVSTLTIQRTQQEDSAVYLCASSHDHSRAGELFFGEGSRLTVL.

The rearrangement uses TRBV27 and TRBJ2-5; D perhaps matches TRBD2 (5 bases). The closer fit of TRBJ2-7 to the DNA end suggests the J call may be wrong. This CDR3 has 13 amino acids. Looked up from germline, CDR1 is MNHEY and CDR2 is SMNVEV (reference sequence). The CDR3 DNA follows: TGTGCCAGCAACGTGGCAGGCAGCGGCGAGCAGTACTTC. Translation: CASNVAGSGEQYF.

This clonotype has ten or more counts. In DNA, the CDR3 is TGTGCCAGCAGTGAGACAGTACACACCGGGGAGCTGTTTTTT. Translation gives CASSETVHTGELFF. The rearrangement links TRBV2 to TRBJ2-2, with a weak D call TRBD1 (5 bases). Deletions cut 3 bases from V and 3 bases from J, with 8 bases between. Germline loops: CDR1 SNHLY, CDR2 FYNNEI. The CDR3 covers 14 residues.

The chain carries TRBV27 and TRBJ2-7, with 12 bases that match TRBD2. The V gene end was trimmed by 3 bases and the J gene end by 4 bases; junction bases not matched to a gene: 4. The germline CDR1 and CDR2 sequences are MNHEY and SMNVEV (reference sequence). CDR3 size: 15 residues. Written as DNA, the CDR3 is TGTGCCAGCAGTTTTCGCGGGACTAGCGGGTACGAGCAGTACTTC. It encodes CASSFRGTSGYEQYF.

As concerns this clonotype: A much more abundant neighbour one base away suggests this may be a read error. The V gene is TRBV2, the J gene TRBJ2-2; no reliable D call. The CDR3 covers 14 residues. The germline CDR1 and CDR2 sequences are SNHLY and FYNNEI. CDR3 loop: CPSSELPNTGELFF. The CDR3 coding sequence is TGTCCCAGCAGTGAACTACCGAACACCGGGGAGCTGTTTTTT.

This sequence joins TRBV13 and TRBJ2-5, with D hard to call. This CDR3 has 13 amino acids. Trimming shortened V by 5 bases and J by 4 bases, and 11 bases separated the two germline ends. Germline CDR1 is PRHDT and CDR2 is FYEKMQ (reference sequence). In nucleotides, the CDR3 is TGTGCCAGCAGCCCTCAAGAAGGAGAGACCCAGTACTTC. Its translation is CASSPQEGETQYF.

Ten or more counts support this clonotype. The V call is TRBV29-1, the J call TRBJ1-2, with 8 positions matching TRBD1. The germline V gene has CDR1 SQVTM and CDR2 ANQGSEA. The trim removed 6 bases at V and 4 bases at J, leaving 4 bases unmatched. This CDR3 comprises 12 residues. CDR3 region: CSVRTGTYGYTF. CDR3 nucleotide sequence: TGCAGCGTGAGGACAGGGACCTATGGCTACACCTTC.

This clonotype has ten or more counts. The chain carries TRBV28 and TRBJ1-5; the match to TRBD1 covers 10 bases. Germline CDR1 MDHEN, CDR2 SYDVKM. The V gene end was trimmed by 6 bases and the J gene end by 2 bases; junction bases not matched to a gene: 10. The length of the CDR3 is 17 residues. CDR3 DNA: TGTGCCAGCAGGTCCGGGACAGGGGATATCCGCAATCAGCCCCAGCATTTT. This gives the protein CASRSGTGDIRNQPQHF.

This clonotype was seen ten or more times. This rearrangement joins TRBV6-5 to TRBJ2-7; D may be TRBD2 (6 bases). The length of the CDR3 is 14 residues. CDR1 is MNHEY and CDR2 is SVGAGI in the germline V gene. V lost 2 bases and J lost 3, with 11 bases in between. CDR3 sequence: CASSYAGLIYEQYF. The CDR3 DNA is TGTGCCAGCAGTTACGCGGGACTGATCTACGAGCAGTACTTC.

This clonotype was seen at least ten times. CDR3 in amino acids: CASSIQLAGEQYF. In nucleotides, the CDR3 is TGTGCCAGTAGTATTCAACTAGCGGGCGAGCAGTACTTC. V and J are TRBV19 and TRBJ2-7, with 9 bases identical to TRBD2. The CDR3 is 13 amino acids. Germline values: CDR1 LNHDA, CDR2 SQIVND (reference sequence). After removal of 3 bases from V and 6 bases from J, the junction contained 3 bases not matched to a gene.

This clonotype occurred many times. The J gene is TRBJ2-6, the V gene TRBV6-1; the D gene is possibly TRBD1 (6 bases). The germline V gene encodes CDR1 MNHNS and CDR2 SASEGT. The CDR3 totals 18 residues. V lost 4 bases to trimming and J lost 0 bases, with 16 bases between them. The CDR3 is CASSARTAIHSGANVLTF. The CDR3 DNA reads TGTGCCAGCAGTGCGCGGACAGCAATACACTCTGGGGCCAACGTCCTGACTTTC.

This clonotype was seen repeatedly, ten times or more. The gene calls are TRBV7-9 and TRBJ1-2, with D hard to call. The CDR3 contains 15 residues. Trimming stripped 3 bases from V and 4 bases from J, with 15 bases between. Germline assignment: CDR1 SEHNR and CDR2 FQNEAQ (reference sequence). The CDR3 region has the DNA TGTGCCAGCAGCTTTTATAGGCAGGTCGGCTATGGCTACACCTTC. It is translated as CASSFYRQVGYGYTF.

In its sample, this clonotype was seen many times. The chain couples TRBV13 to TRBJ2-5, with D possibly TRBD1 on 6 matching bases. Trimming pared 2 bases from V and 5 bases from J, leaving 21 bases between. CDR1 and CDR2 (germline): PRHDT, FYEKMQ (reference sequence). This CDR3 has 17 amino acids. The DNA of the CDR3 is TGTGCCAGCAGCTTACCCGGGACACCAGCTCAACTCGAGACCCAGTACTTC. This sequence encodes CASSLPGTPAQLETQYF.

The rearrangement uses TRBV5-1 and TRBJ1-2; 10 bases align to TRBD1. Germline trimming cut 4 bases from V and 7 bases from J; bases unmatched to any gene: 10. The CDR3 contains 15 residues. CDR1 is SGHRS and CDR2 is YFSETQ in the germline V gene. The CDR3 protein is CASSTFPGQGFGYTF. The CDR3 DNA reads as TGCGCCAGCAGCACCTTTCCGGGACAGGGGTTTGGCTACACCTTC.

The CDR3: CASSEAVNGGYTF. CDR3 in DNA: TGTGCCAGCAGTGAAGCTGTGAATGGTGGCTACACCTTC. The chain is built from TRBV6-1 and TRBJ1-2; D gene uncertain. In germline, CDR1 is MNHNS, CDR2 SASEGT. V lost 0 bases and J 7 bases, leaving 9 bases between the germline ends. This CDR3 is built from 13 residues.

This clonotype appeared many times. The rearrangement joins TRBV20-1 to TRBJ1-2; D is uncertain. Germline CDR1 is DFQATT and CDR2 is SNEGSKA (reference sequence). The CDR3 length is 13 residues. V was clipped by 3 bases and J by 8 bases, with 16 bases between them. CDR3 DNA: TGCAGTGCTAGTCCGGACGTCACAGAAGGCTACACCTTC. Translating it yields CSASPDVTEGYTF.